This T cell receptor (beta chain) was captured in a study of early T cells in non-severe SARS-CoV-2 infection. The CDR3 sequence is 13 residues long. V dropped 3 bases and J dropped 6 bases, with 12 bases sitting between them. One entry per CDR3 protein results from TCRdb running MiXCR on the 5' RACE reads. The table records 60,000 to 80,000 distinct CDR3 sequences, 12% of them present only once. The sample consisted of whole blood. This receptor was taken from an adult who was a healthcare worker with PCR-confirmed SARS-CoV-2 infection or an uninfected control (not recorded which). The chain combines TRBV12-3 or TRBV12-4 with TRBJ2-7, with a tentative D call TRBD2 (6 bases). Here the CDR3 reads CASSLGGSGEQYF. In DNA form, the CDR3 reads TGTGCCAGCAGTTTGGGGGGTTCGGGCGAGCAGTACTTC.